Presented here are 16 T cell receptor beta chains from one specimen sequenced in a study of blood T cell repertoires in COVID-19. The repertoire was sequenced with immunoSEQ multiplex PCR; TCRdb's copy has only in-frame clones and lacks some. The table records some 240,000 clones, roughly four fifths of them present only once. Sequencing was done on a sample of peripheral blood. These receptors came from a woman older than 75 with acute or convalescent COVID-19.

This chain links TRBV2 with TRBJ1-1; 9 positions match TRBD1. The germline CDR1 and CDR2 sequences are SNHLY and FYNNEI. Trimming removed 6 bases from V and 1 base from J; junction bases left unmatched: 0. The CDR3 contains 13 residues. The CDR3 DNA reads TGTGCCAGCAGGGGACAGGGGAACACTGAAGCTTTCTTT. The encoded protein is CASRGQGNTEAFF.

The genes are TRBV12-5 and TRBJ2-7, with TRBD1 matching over 8 bases. CDR1 and CDR2 (germline): LGHNT, FRNRAP. The CDR3 is 14 residues long. The J segment lost 1 base and the V segment lost 1 base, leaving 0 bases of the junction unmatched. For the CDR3, the DNA is TGTGCTAGTGGTTTGGACAGGGGGTCCTACGAGCAGTACTTC. It yields the protein CASGLDRGSYEQYF.

This chain links TRBV18 with TRBJ2-5; 9 positions agree with TRBD1. The CDR3 has 16 amino acids. Germline V gives CDR1 KGHSH, CDR2 LQKENI. V lost 3 bases to trimming and J lost 9 bases; unmatched junction nucleotides: 14. The CDR3 DNA reads TGTGCCAGCTCACCCTTGGGACAGGGCGCCTTTGGAGCCCAGTACTTC. This encodes CASSPLGQGAFGAQYF.

The chain couples TRBV29-1 to TRBJ1-4, with D perhaps TRBD1 (6 bases). Germline lookup yields CDR1 SQVTM and CDR2 ANQGSEA. The CDR3 has 14 residues. Trimming removed 4 bases at V and 8 bases at J, with 17 bases between. The CDR3 nucleotides read TGCAGCGTTGTGTTCCAGGGGCTGGACGAAAAACTGTTTTTT. Its protein product is CSVVFQGLDEKLFF.

The genes are TRBV9 and TRBJ2-2; perhaps TRBD1 as D (5 bases). CDR1 is SGDLS, CDR2 YYNGEE, per germline. The CDR3 loop spans 15 amino acids. V was pared by 0 bases and J by 6 bases, with 12 bases between. The CDR3 nucleotides read TGTGCCAGCAGCGTAGCCCGAAGGGGCTCCGGGGAGCTGTTTTTT. Translating it yields CASSVARRGSGELFF.

This clone was recorded only once. This chain joins TRBV5-1 and TRBJ2-5; TRBD2 aligns across 11 bases. Germline V gene data show CDR1 as SGHRS and CDR2 as YFSETQ. Unmatched junction bases numbered 3, after V lost 0 bases and J lost 2 bases. The CDR3 consists of 16 residues. CDR3 DNA: TGCGCCAGCAGCTTGGTGCTAGCGGGGGGTCAAGAGACCCAGTACTTC. It is translated as CASSLVLAGGQETQYF.

V gene TRBV2 combines with J gene TRBJ2-7; 13 nucleotides match TRBD2. The CDR3 loop spans 15 amino acids. CDR1 is SNHLY, CDR2 FYNNEI, per germline. Trimming cost V 4 bases and J 11 bases; bases outside gene matches: 11. The CDR3: CASSGPGLAGEREYF. Written as DNA, the CDR3 is TGTGCCAGCAGTGGTCCCGGACTAGCGGGGGAGAGGGAGTACTTC.

In its sample, this clone was seen once. The gene calls are TRBV10-2 and TRBJ2-5, with D perhaps matching TRBD1 (5 bases). Trimming removed 10 bases at V and 3 bases at J, with 18 bases between. CDR1 and CDR2 (germline): WSHSY, SAAADI. The CDR3 is 14 residues long. The CDR3 protein is CATRPAGYEETQYF. The CDR3 DNA reads TGCGCCACCAGGCCTGCAGGGTACGAAGAGACCCAGTACTTC.

This chain uses TRBV6-6 with TRBJ1-6; 7 nucleotides agree with TRBD1. The CDR3 length is 16 residues. Germline assignment: CDR1 MNHNY and CDR2 SVGAGI (reference sequence). V was clipped by 0 bases and J by 10 bases; unmatched bases: 9. In DNA, the CDR3 is TGTGCCAGCAGTTACTCGTCCCCAGGGGGTGGGTCACCCCTCCACTTT. Translation: CASSYSSPGGGSPLHF.

The rearrangement uses TRBV19 and TRBJ2-2; 11 positions agree with TRBD2. V dropped 5 bases and J dropped 6; count of bases not matched to a gene: 2. In germline, CDR1 is LNHDA, CDR2 SQIVND (reference sequence). The CDR3 sequence is 14 residues long. The CDR3 here is CASSPTSGAGELFF. CDR3 bases: TGTGCCAGTAGTCCGACTAGCGGGGCCGGGGAGCTGTTTTTT.

This clone was detected once. The chain uses TRBV20-1 and TRBJ1-2; D possibly corresponds to TRBD1 (6 bases). Germline CDR1 DFQATT, CDR2 SNEGSKA (reference sequence). V was shortened by 3 bases and J by 3 bases, with 14 bases between the two germline ends. This CDR3 contains 14 residues. The CDR3 spells CSASPPGGHYGYTF. DNA of the CDR3: TGCAGTGCTAGTCCCCCGGGGGGCCACTATGGCTACACCTTC.

The chain combines TRBV12-3 or TRBV12-4 with TRBJ1-2; D is undetermined. V lost 6 bases to trimming and J lost 2 bases, with 10 bases between them. CDR3 size: 13 residues. This CDR3 is CASSPGRNYGYTF. The DNA of the CDR3 is TGTGCCAGCAGCCCCGGGAGGAACTATGGCTACACCTTC.

The chain couples TRBV11-2 to TRBJ1-5; 7 positions agree with TRBD1. The CDR3 is 14 residues long. Germline V lookup: CDR1 SGHAT, CDR2 FQNNGV. V dropped 5 bases and J dropped 7; count of bases not matched to a gene: 8. CDR3 in DNA: TGTGCCAGCAGCCGGGGGACAGCGCAACAGCCCCAGCATTTT. It encodes CASSRGTAQQPQHF.

The rearrangement joins TRBV3-1 (or the pseudogene TRBV3-2) to TRBJ2-4; no clear D. Trimming cost V 4 bases and J 0 bases, with 10 bases left between them. CDR3 length equals 15 residues. The V gene's germline CDR1 is LGHDT and CDR2 YNNKEL (reference sequence). Written as DNA, the CDR3 is TGTGCCAGCAGCCTCATACACCAAGCCAAAAACATTCAGTACTTC. It translates to CASSLIHQAKNIQYF.

The chain joins TRBV15 to TRBJ2-7, with 10 bases fitting TRBD2. V was pared by 5 bases and J by 0 bases, with 13 bases of the junction left unmatched. Germline V gene sequence: CDR1 LNHNV, CDR2 YYDKDF (reference sequence). The length of the CDR3 is 18 residues. In DNA, the CDR3 is TGTGCCACCAGCCCCGGTGGGCTAGCGGGGGACTTCTCCTACGAGCAGTACTTC. As protein: CATSPGGLAGDFSYEQYF.

The chain combines TRBV4-2 with TRBJ2-5, with 10 bases that match TRBD2. The CDR3 runs to 17 residues. The trim removed 0 bases at V and 4 bases at J, leaving 8 bases unmatched. Germline-derived CDR1 and CDR2 are LGHNA and YNFKEQ. In DNA, the CDR3 is TGTGCCAGCAGCCAAGATAAGAGCGGGGGGGCGGTAGAGACCCAGTACTTC. It specifies CASSQDKSGGAVETQYF.